Detailed here is one T cell receptor (beta chain). Its antigen is undetermined. Treatment described: oral pan-JAK inhibitor, 5-10 mg twice daily. The investigators collected lesional scalp punch biopsies and peripheral blood from alopecia areata patients. The sample originates from a study of CD8+ T cells in alopecia areata. Study-wide background: Treated patients were scored for severity by percent of scalp affected. Study conclusions and caveats: Affected lesional scalp, above all in alopecia totalis/universalis, was more clonal than normal scalp. Amid tofacitinib therapy, many expanded lesional clones stayed present in scalp and blood.

Per the germline V gene, CDR1 is SGHDN and CDR2 is FVKESK. The CDR3 runs 14 residues. The V end lost 1 base, the J end lost 3 bases, and 10 bases lay between the germline ends. Investigators isolated RNA and reverse transcribed it into cDNA to act as the sequencing template. Here immunoSEQ multiplex PCR was the method, and the copy in TCRdb shows in-frame clones only, minus some. The sample contains around 300,000 clones, 60% of which appear only once. The TCR originated in a human donor with alopecia areata. The specimen was CD4+ T cells sorted from blood, collected at week 52, from a patient treated with tofacitinib. The chain combines TRBV14 with TRBJ2-7, with D unresolved. Here the CDR3 DNA reads TGTGCCAGCAGCCAAGGGCCGAGATACTACGAGCAGTACTTC. This encodes CASSQGPRYYEQYF.